These 7 T cell receptor beta chains share one sample of origin, sequenced in a study of T cell responses to AZD1222 COVID-19 vaccine. Repertoires were generated with immunoSEQ multiplex PCR, while TCRdb's copy carries only in-frame clones and drops some. This table has about 110,000 clones, just under 95% appearing once. The sample in question was peripheral blood, obtained 28 days after the second AZD1222 dose. The origin of the receptors is an adult who received the AZD1222 COVID-19 vaccine.

The rearrangement links TRBV7-9 to TRBJ2-5, with D possibly TRBD1 on 6 matching bases. The CDR3 spans 15 residues. The V end lost 2 bases, the J end lost 0 bases, and 10 bases lay between the germline ends. Germline CDR1 SEHNR, CDR2 FQNEAQ (reference sequence). CDR3 residues: CASSLFQGYQETQYF. The CDR3 region has the DNA TGTGCCAGCAGCTTATTTCAGGGGTACCAAGAGACCCAGTACTTC.

The chain joins TRBV30 to TRBJ1-1, with 10 bases fitting TRBD1. V lost 2 bases and J lost 3; bases outside the gene matches: 3. Germline V CDR1 and CDR2: GTSNPN, SVGIG (reference sequence). The CDR3 is 14 residues long. The chain's CDR3 is CAWSLGQGYTEAFF. The CDR3, as DNA: TGTGCCTGGAGTCTGGGACAGGGGTACACTGAAGCTTTCTTT.

The chain's CDR3 is CAISGGPGLSGYGYTF. CDR3 nucleotides: TGTGCCATCAGTGGGGGTCCAGGGCTGTCTGGCTATGGCTACACCTTC. This chain links TRBV10-3 with TRBJ1-2; a weak D match, TRBD1 (5 bases). The germline gives CDR1 ENHRY, CDR2 SYGVKD. Trimming removed 4 bases at V and 4 bases at J, with 19 bases between. CDR3 size: 16 residues.

The rearrangement links TRBV7-2 to TRBJ1-2, with D hard to call. This CDR3 is 13 amino acids long. Trimming stripped 5 bases from V and 2 bases from J, with 9 bases between. CDR1 is SGHTA and CDR2 is FQGNSA in the germline V gene. The CDR3 nucleotides are TGTGCCAGCAGCCCACGGGGAAACTATGGCTACACCTTC. Translating it yields CASSPRGNYGYTF.

CDR3 DNA sequence: TGTGCCAGCAGCTTAATGGGACAGGGGGCGGGACAAGAGACCCAGTACTTC. Encoded protein: CASSLMGQGAGQETQYF. The V and J genes are TRBV7-9 and TRBJ2-5, with 12 nucleotides matching TRBD1. V shed 2 bases, J shed 2 bases, and the junction held 6 bases outside the gene matches. This CDR3 has 17 amino acids. Per the germline V gene, CDR1 is SEHNR and CDR2 is FQNEAQ (reference sequence).

The V call is TRBV5-8, the J call TRBJ1-6; D remains unclear. The V and J ends lost 5 bases and 3 bases respectively, with 9 bases between them. Germline CDR1 reads SGHTS; CDR2 reads YDEGEE. This CDR3 is built from 14 residues. CDR3 region: CASSGLHYNSPLHF. In nucleotides, the CDR3 is TGTGCCAGCAGTGGGTTGCACTATAATTCACCCCTCCACTTT.

The chain recombines TRBV10-3 with TRBJ2-3, with TRBD2 identical over 13 bases. The trim removed 0 bases at V and 4 bases at J, leaving 7 bases unmatched. In germline, CDR1 is ENHRY, CDR2 SYGVKD. The length of the CDR3 is 18 residues. The CDR3 spells CAISESSLAGGPSDTQYF. Written as DNA, the CDR3 is TGTGCCATCAGTGAGTCGTCACTAGCGGGGGGGCCATCAGATACGCAGTATTTT.